Detailed here is one TCR beta chain. Its cognate antigen has yet to be identified. No clone much larger than this one lies a single base away; base qualities are absent. The High Capacity cDNA Reverse Transcription Kit was used to reverse transcribe all of the isolated RNA, meaning that expressed TCRB transcripts were what got sequenced. Naive, central memory and regulatory T cell samples underwent deep immunoSEQ sequencing, averaging about 3.57 million total reads per sample. Sorted cells were lysed in RLT buffer and RNA was extracted with DNase-treated RNeasy Micro or Mini kits, depending on cell number. To prevent cross-contamination, every cell subset was processed on its own, while patient and healthy donor samples were processed together. TCRB sequences were amplified from cDNA with the immunoSEQ multiplex PCR, producing 87-bp fragments spanning the CDR3 region. Amplicons were sequenced on the Illumina HiSeq platform. Per the original workflow: PCR bias was corrected computationally using synthetic template baselines, and reads within Hamming distance 2 were collapsed, with unmergeable singletons discarded. Reads were aligned against IMGT to assign V, D and J genes, CDR3 length and insertions or deletions at six rearrangement sites. Clonotype counts were normalized to sorted cell number within each subset before computing true diversity and Gini coefficients with the tcR R package. The overlap coefficient, calculated on TCRB nucleotide sequences, was used to measure repertoire sharing. This immuneACCESS table, as held by TCRdb, lists in-frame sequences with V and J called but not all clones. Of the missing ones, under half trace to an unresolved V gene in checked studies; the others have no known cause. V, J and clone size reflect that table, while D and trimming were determined from the DNA. This sample lists hundreds of thousands of clones; roughly 15% were detected once. Around 7% of the sample is taken by the ten largest.

The data derive from a study of beta chain features in type 1 diabetes (dated by TCRdb to the late 2010s). Study-wide context: Mean age, gender distribution, total cell number and subset yield were not different between patients and healthy donors. Whereas all 30 or so donors provided naive and central memory subsets, regulatory and stem cell-like memory subsets were isolated from just 8 patients and about eight healthy donors. Across all samples, 107,917,701 sorted cells were examined, and cell number per subset correlated strongly with RNA yield. In the study, recently diagnosed type 1 diabetes patients and matched healthy donors were compared on the TCRB repertoires of their sorted circulating CD4+ T cell subsets.

As encoded in the germline V gene, CDR1 is SGHNT while CDR2 is YENEEA. The CDR3 goes from the cysteine to the phenylalanine over 16 residues. Left in the record is the CDR3 DNA by itself, 48 bases read in frame from the first base. Germline trimming amounts to 1 base on V and 7 bases on J, with 9 as the count of junction bases outside the gene matches. A single peripheral blood draw of around 100 mL on average was collected from each donor into heparinised tubes. A BD FACSAria II was used to sort naive, central memory, regulatory and stem cell-like memory CD4+ T cells with a panel that included CD45RO, CCR7, CD25, CD127, CD95 and CD27. A purity above 95% was achieved for all sorted populations. PBMCs were separated immediately by Lymphoprep density gradient centrifugation and were stained directly, without being cultured. So that batch effects would be minimized, each experiment stained and sorted samples in pairs, pairing one healthy donor with one patient.

What the research found in general, with its limitations: HLA sub-analyses involved small numbers of individuals, so any influence of HLA type on TCRB rearrangement remained unresolved. Shorter templates might have been favored by PCR, but patient and control samples were amplified and corrected together, so both groups would have been affected equally by any skew. The naive, central memory and regulatory TCRB repertoires appeared to resemble one another more closely among patients than among healthy donors. Because cDNA was sequenced instead of genomic DNA, highly expressing activated cells could be over-represented, though the groups showed no difference in activation or CD3 levels. At VDJ recombination sites, type 1 diabetes patients had fewer insertions and more deleted nucleotides, which implies abnormalities in thymic rearrangement. In all four CD4+ subsets, TCRB CDR3 length was moderately but significantly shorter in type 1 diabetes patients.

The origin of this receptor is a man aged 25 to 40 in good health. The sequencing sample was made of central memory CD4+ T cells from blood. The chain is made from TRBV11-3 and TRBJ2-1; 8 central nucleotides agree with TRBD2. The nucleotides read TGTGCCAGCAGCTTAGGGGGTAGCGGGATATGGAATGAGCAGTTCTTC. It is translated as CASSLGGSGIWNEQFF.